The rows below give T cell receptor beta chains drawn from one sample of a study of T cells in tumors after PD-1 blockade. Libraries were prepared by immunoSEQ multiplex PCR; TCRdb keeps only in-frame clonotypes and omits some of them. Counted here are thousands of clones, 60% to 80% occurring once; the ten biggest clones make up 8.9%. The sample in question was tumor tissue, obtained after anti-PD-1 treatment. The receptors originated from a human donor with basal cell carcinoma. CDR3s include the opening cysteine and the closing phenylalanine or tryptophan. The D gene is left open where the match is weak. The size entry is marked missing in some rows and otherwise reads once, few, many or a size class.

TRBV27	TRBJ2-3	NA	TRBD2	TGTGCCAGCAGAGAGCCCCCCGGGACGGGAGGTTTTACGCAGTATTTT	CASREPPGTGGFTQYF
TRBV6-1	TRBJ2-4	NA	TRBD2	TGTGCCAGCAGTGAAGCGCTTTGGGCGGGAGGGCCGGCCAAAAACATTCAGTACTTC	CASSEALWAGGPAKNIQYF
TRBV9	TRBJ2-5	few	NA	TGTGCCAGCAGCGTAGGGGCGGGGCTTCAAGAGACCCAGTACTTC	CASSVGAGLQETQYF
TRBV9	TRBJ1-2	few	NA	TGTGCCAGCAGCGCCTCAGGGGTGAATGGCTACACCTTC	CASSASGVNGYTF
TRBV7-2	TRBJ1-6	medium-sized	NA	TGTGCCAGCAGCTTAGTCGTGGGGGGGATTTCACCCCTCCACTTT	CASSLVVGGISPLHF
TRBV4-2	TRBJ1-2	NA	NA	TGTGCCAGCAGCCAAGAGGGCAGGGACTATGGCTACACCTTC	CASSQEGRDYGYTF
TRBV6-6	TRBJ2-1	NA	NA	TGTGCCAGCAGTTACTTGTGGGATAATGAGCAGTTCTTC	CASSYLWDNEQFF
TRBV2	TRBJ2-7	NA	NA	TGTGCCAGCAGTGAAGCTACAGATTCCTACGAGCAGTACTTC	CASSEATDSYEQYF
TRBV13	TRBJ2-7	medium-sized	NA	TGTGCCAGCAGCTTAGGCAGATTGAGGTACGAGCAGTACTTC	CASSLGRLRYEQYF
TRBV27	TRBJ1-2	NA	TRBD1	TGTGCCAGCAGTTCTGGGCCAGGGGGCGGTAACTATGGCTACACCTTC	CASSSGPGGGNYGYTF
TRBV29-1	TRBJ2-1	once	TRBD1	TGCAGCGTTGAAGAGTTAAAGGGGACAGGGGCCTACAATGAGCAGTTCTTC	CSVEELKGTGAYNEQFF
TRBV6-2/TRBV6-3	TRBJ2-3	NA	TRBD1	TGTGCCAGCAGTTACGACACAGGGGGGCTCACAGATACGCAGTATTTT	CASSYDTGGLTDTQYF